The present T cell receptor (beta chain) was sequenced within a study of blood T cell repertoires in COVID-19. At the level of the study: The United States, Italy and Spain supplied acute and convalescent COVID-19 samples. From T cells, B-cell-depleted T cells, or PBMCs came the material, which was cDNA or gDNA.

As handled by the study authors: Nucleated cell counts were estimated from reference gene primer amplification. This table comes from immunoSEQ multiplex PCR, and its TCRdb copy is limited to in-frame clones, with some not included. That table furnishes V, J and clone size, whereas the DNA furnished D and trimming. This sample has around 100,000 clones; around 87% occur once, and the top ten carry roughly 12%. CDR1 is SGHTA and CDR2 is FQGNSA in the germline V gene. J lost 2 bases, V lost 5 bases, and 4 bases had no gene match. The CDR3 has 14 residues. The clonotype was recovered from a woman aged 25 to 39 with acute or convalescent COVID-19. Material for sequencing was peripheral blood. This chain joins TRBV7-2 and TRBJ1-2, with TRBD1 identical over 8 bases. CDR3 sequence (DNA): TGTGCCAGCAGCCAAAACAGGGGGAACTATGGCTACACCTTC. This gives the protein CASSQNRGNYGYTF.